These 22 T cell receptor beta chains originate from one sample sequenced in a study of human T cells and chemical hapten exposure. Time point in this sample: pre-sensitization, week 0. The treatment: therapeutic diphenylcyclopropenone sensitization with weekly scalp DPC. Extraction yielded total RNA from whole blood (unfractionated). TCRdb recomputed calls from the RACE reads with MiXCR, one row per CDR3 protein. Of 56,000 or so distinct CDR3 sequences listed, approximately 10% were seen once; the top ten hold around a tenth. The material was whole blood, obtained in connection with sensitization to the hapten diphenylcyclopropenone (DPC). The receptors shown here come from a woman aged 25 to 45 with alopecia areata. Some clones in this sample may be carry-over from other donors' samples.

This clonotype was seen repeatedly, ten times or more. This sequence joins TRBV12-3 or TRBV12-4 and TRBJ1-5; 12 positions match TRBD1. V shed 3 bases, J shed 3 bases, and the junction held 0 bases outside the gene matches. This CDR3 has 15 residues. Here the CDR3 DNA reads TGTGCCAGCAGTTTGGGACAGGGGGCCAATCAGCCCCAGCATTTT. It codes for CASSLGQGANQPQHF.

This clonotype turned up a few times. V is TRBV7-9 and J is TRBJ2-3, with D possibly TRBD1 on 5 matching bases. Germline lookup yields CDR1 SEHNR and CDR2 FQNEAQ (reference sequence). V lost 5 bases and J lost 1, with 16 bases in between. The CDR3 extends over 16 amino acids. CDR3 protein: CASSPDRPSGTDTQYF. The CDR3 DNA reads as TGTGCCAGCAGCCCTGACAGACCTTCAGGCACAGATACGCAGTATTTT. The full variable domain, with the rest looked up from reference TRBV7-9 and TRBJ2-3, is DTGVSQNPRHKITKRGQNVTFRCDPISEHNRLYWYRQTLGQGPEFLTYFQNEAQLEKSRLLSDRFSAERPKGSFSTLEIQRTEQGDSAMYLCASSPDRPSGTDTQYFGPGTRLTVL.

This clonotype was observed many times. The chain couples TRBV3-1 to TRBJ1-1; the D is unclear. Germline loops: CDR1 LGHDT, CDR2 YNNKEL (reference sequence). V lost 0 bases, J lost 0 bases, and 8 bases lay in between. The CDR3 loop spans 15 amino acids. CDR3 DNA sequence: TGTGCCAGCAGCCAAGATTCATACGTGAACACTGAAGCTTTCTTT. It specifies CASSQDSYVNTEAFF.

This clonotype occurred many times. The chain carries TRBV27 and TRBJ2-5; D is possibly TRBD1 (6 bases). V lost 6 bases and J lost 4, with 15 bases in between. The CDR3 spans 14 residues. CDR1 and CDR2 from the germline V gene are MNHEY and SMNVEV (reference sequence). The CDR3 protein is CASRPTGPRETQYF. The CDR3 DNA follows: TGTGCCAGCAGGCCCACAGGGCCTCGAGAGACCCAGTACTTC.

This clonotype was counted only a few times. V and J are TRBV28 and TRBJ2-7; 11 positions agree with TRBD1. The CDR3 consists of 14 residues. V shed 8 bases and J 7 bases; nucleotides not matched to a gene: 10. Germline V gene data show CDR1 as MDHEN and CDR2 as SYDVKM. The CDR3 reads CASAGGQGVGEQYF. The CDR3 DNA reads as TGTGCCAGCGCCGGGGGACAGGGGGTAGGGGAGCAGTACTTC.

The chain links TRBV6-2 or TRBV6-3 to TRBJ2-2; D not resolved. The V and J ends lost 6 bases and 0 bases respectively, with 8 bases between them. Germline values: CDR1 MNHEY, CDR2 SVGEGT. This CDR3 region has 14 residues. Here the CDR3 DNA reads TGTGCCAGCAGGGCTTACACGAACACCGGGGAGCTGTTTTTT. Its translation is CASRAYTNTGELFF.

The rearrangement links TRBV10-2 to TRBJ1-1; D is unclear. V was pared by 4 bases and J by 4 bases, with 7 bases between. This CDR3 comprises 12 residues. Germline V lookup: CDR1 WSHSY, CDR2 SAAADI. CDR3 DNA: TGCGCCAGCAGTGCACGGAGCACTGAAGCTTTCTTT. Its protein is CASSARSTEAFF.

This clonotype was recorded many times. This rearrangement joins TRBV27 to TRBJ2-7, with D possibly TRBD1 on 6 matching bases. Trimming shortened V by 3 bases and J by 2 bases, and 11 bases separated the two germline ends. The V gene's germline CDR1 is MNHEY and CDR2 SMNVEV (reference sequence). The CDR3 loop spans 14 amino acids. The CDR3 nucleotides are TGTGCCAGCAGTTTCACACAGGGTACCTACGAGCAGTACTTC. It is translated as CASSFTQGTYEQYF.

This chain links TRBV28 with TRBJ2-2; 12 bases are a match to TRBD2. V dropped 6 bases and J dropped 4; count of bases not matched to a gene: 9. The CDR3 extends over 17 amino acids. The germline gives CDR1 MDHEN, CDR2 SYDVKM. For the CDR3, the DNA is TGTGCCAGCAGCCCTCTAGGACTAGCGGGGAGCACCGGGGAGCTGTTTTTT. This translates into CASSPLGLAGSTGELFF.

This clonotype showed up many times. The chain uses TRBV28 and TRBJ2-7, with a weak D call TRBD1 (5 bases). Germline V CDR1 and CDR2: MDHEN, SYDVKM. Trimming cost V 1 base and J 0 bases, with 10 bases left between them. CDR3 length: 15 residues. The CDR3 sequence: CASSLSGFDSYEQYF. DNA for the CDR3: TGTGCCAGCAGTTTATCAGGGTTCGACTCCTACGAGCAGTACTTC.

This clonotype was picked up many times. The rearrangement joins TRBV7-2 to TRBJ2-2; 7 bases line up with TRBD2. Germline CDR1 and CDR2: SGHTA and FQGNSA. Trimming cost V 5 bases and J 4 bases; bases outside gene matches: 7. The CDR3 extends over 15 amino acids. CDR3 sequence: CASSPRSGATGELFF. In DNA form, the CDR3 reads TGTGCCAGCAGCCCTCGGAGCGGGGCCACCGGGGAGCTGTTTTTT.

The chain employs TRBV7-3 and TRBJ2-3, with TRBD2 matching 9 bases. The germline V gene encodes CDR1 SGHTA and CDR2 FQGTGA. The CDR3 is made up of 16 amino acids. Germline trimming cut 3 bases from V and 5 bases from J; bases unmatched to any gene: 9. CDR3 amino acids: CASSLAGSGGLDTQYF. The CDR3 nucleotides read TGTGCCAGCAGCTTGGCTGGTAGCGGGGGATTAGATACGCAGTATTTT.

This clonotype was observed a handful of times. The chain couples TRBV5-1 to TRBJ2-3, with D perhaps TRBD1 (7 bases). The CDR3 sequence is 15 residues long. Between the trimmed V and J ends, which lost 3 bases and 3 bases, there was a span of 14 bases. From germline, CDR1 is SGHRS and CDR2 YFSETQ. CDR3 DNA sequence: TGCGCCAGCAGCTCGGAGGGGGCGCGGACAGATACGCAGTATTTT. This sequence encodes CASSSEGARTDTQYF. Together with reference TRBV5-1 and TRBJ2-3, the CDR3 gives the full variable domain: KAGVTQTPRYLIKTRGQQVTLSCSPISGHRSVSWYQQTPGQGLQFLFEYFSETQRNKGNFPGRFSGRQFSNSRSEMNVSTLELGDSALYLCASSSEGARTDTQYFGPGTRLTVL.

In its sample, this clonotype was seen a few times. CDR3 in DNA: TGTGCCACCAGCAGAGATCGGGCAGGGGGCCACGAGCAGTACTTC. This encodes CATSRDRAGGHEQYF. The V gene is TRBV15, the J gene TRBJ2-7, with TRBD1 matching 8 bases. From germline, CDR1 is LNHNV and CDR2 YYDKDF (reference sequence). Germline trimming cut 0 bases from V and 5 bases from J; bases unmatched to any gene: 6. This CDR3 region has 15 residues.

This clonotype occurred a few times. The chain has TRBV5-1 and TRBJ1-1, with 8 bases matching TRBD1. With V trimmed by 0 bases and J by 5 bases, 6 bases remained unmatched. The length of the CDR3 is 15 residues. CDR1 is SGHRS and CDR2 is YFSETQ in the germline V gene. The CDR3 loop reads CASSLEAGGITEAFF. For the CDR3, the DNA is TGCGCCAGCAGCTTGGAGGCAGGGGGCATTACTGAAGCTTTCTTT.

A few counts support this clonotype. The J gene is TRBJ2-3, the V gene TRBV5-5; D is unresolved. Trimming stripped 4 bases from V and 2 bases from J, with 14 bases between. The CDR3 is 15 residues long. Germline-derived CDR1 and CDR2 are SGHKS and YYEKEE (reference sequence). CDR3 coding DNA: TGTGCCAGCAGCATAAGGACGGAGCTCACAGATACGCAGTATTTT. As protein: CASSIRTELTDTQYF. The whole variable domain, remainder taken from reference TRBV5-5 and TRBJ2-3, is DAGVTQSPTHLIKTRGQQVTLRCSPISGHKSVSWYQQVLGQGPQFIFQYYEKEERGRGNFPDRFSARQFPNYSSELNVNALLLGDSALYLCASSIRTELTDTQYFGPGTRLTVL.

This chain links TRBV7-2 with TRBJ1-2; TRBD1 matches 7 bases. CDR1 is SGHTA, CDR2 FQGNSA, per germline. This CDR3 contains 15 residues. V trimming: 5 bases; J trimming: 7 bases; junction bases outside the gene matches: 13. The CDR3 spells CASSPKTGASPGYTF. The CDR3 coding sequence is TGTGCCAGCAGCCCGAAAACAGGGGCTTCTCCTGGCTACACCTTC.

This clonotype was counted between two and nine times. This sequence joins TRBV7-2 and TRBJ1-3; D not certain. The CDR3 is 12 residues long. Per germline, CDR1 SGHTA and CDR2 FQGNSA. V lost 5 bases and J lost 7, with 9 bases in between. The CDR3 DNA sequence: TGTGCCAGCAGCGCAGACCCCAACACCATATATTTT. Its translation: CASSADPNTIYF.

This clonotype turned up a few times. This rearrangement joins TRBV7-9 to TRBJ2-2, with D tentatively TRBD2 (5 bases). V lost 8 bases and J lost 2, with 9 bases in between. This CDR3 is built from 13 residues. The germline V gene encodes CDR1 SEHNR and CDR2 FQNEAQ (reference sequence). Here the CDR3 reads CASHEGNTGELFF. The CDR3, as DNA: TGTGCCAGCCATGAGGGAAACACCGGGGAGCTGTTTTTT.

The chain has TRBV3-1 and TRBJ2-2, with a weak D call TRBD1 (5 bases). Between the trimmed V and J ends, which lost 4 bases and 5 bases, there was a span of 14 bases. Germline CDR1 and CDR2: LGHDT and YNNKEL (reference sequence). The CDR3 runs to 15 residues. For the CDR3, the DNA is TGTGCCAGCAGCCCAACCACAGGCCGAACCGGGGAGCTGTTTTTT. It translates to CASSPTTGRTGELFF.

The chain links TRBV7-8 to TRBJ1-1; 8 bases agree with TRBD1. CDR1 is SGHVS, CDR2 FQNEAQ, per germline. The CDR3 extends over 13 amino acids. V lost 4 bases, J lost 4 bases, and 2 bases stayed unmatched. CDR3 in amino acids: CASSSRGPTEAFF. As DNA, the CDR3 is TGTGCCAGCAGCTCCAGGGGGCCCACTGAAGCTTTCTTT.

This clonotype was seen at least ten times. The gene calls are TRBV6-5 and TRBJ1-5, with D maybe TRBD1 (6 bases). The length of the CDR3 is 14 residues. Germline CDR1 is MNHEY and CDR2 is SVGAGI. V was shortened by 5 bases and J by 4 bases, with 12 bases between the two germline ends. The CDR3 DNA reads as TGTGCCAGCAGTACAGACAGGTCAAATCAGCCCCAGCATTTT. Residues: CASSTDRSNQPQHF.